This T cell receptor beta chain is drawn from a study of molecular identifiers for immune sequencing clone quantification. Study-wide context: For replicates, RNA isolated from around 20,000 or 99,000 naive CD8 cells was divided into five portions, of which four were sequenced.

The use of previously described methods and listed TCR primers produced the bulk TCR libraries. TCRdb called the PCR reads again in MiXCR, with one record for every CDR3 protein. Here the sample spans 62,000 or so distinct CDR3 sequences, 15% to 20% being singletons. Naive CD8 libraries came from around 20,000 to 1,000,000 sorted cells with 10%, 30% or 50% RNA. Isolation of naive CD8 T cells was achieved by sorting on a CD8+CD4-CCR7+CD45RA+ phenotype. The length of the CDR3 is 15 residues. Losses at the gene ends were 6 bases for V and 16 bases for J; bases not matched to a gene: 21. The clonotype was recovered from a human donor in good health. Some libraries in this study had Jurkat cell RNA spiked in. The V and J genes are TRBV12-3 or TRBV12-4 and TRBJ2-1, with 7 bases lining up with TRBD1. The sample comprised naive CD8+ T cells from blood, with Jurkat cell RNA spiked in. As for subset: FACS-sorted CD8+CD4-CCR7+CD45RA+ naive T cells. The DNA of the CDR3 is TGTGCCAGCAGCCCGGACAGGACGATCCGTGAGTCTAGATTCTTC. This codes for CASSPDRTIRESRFF.